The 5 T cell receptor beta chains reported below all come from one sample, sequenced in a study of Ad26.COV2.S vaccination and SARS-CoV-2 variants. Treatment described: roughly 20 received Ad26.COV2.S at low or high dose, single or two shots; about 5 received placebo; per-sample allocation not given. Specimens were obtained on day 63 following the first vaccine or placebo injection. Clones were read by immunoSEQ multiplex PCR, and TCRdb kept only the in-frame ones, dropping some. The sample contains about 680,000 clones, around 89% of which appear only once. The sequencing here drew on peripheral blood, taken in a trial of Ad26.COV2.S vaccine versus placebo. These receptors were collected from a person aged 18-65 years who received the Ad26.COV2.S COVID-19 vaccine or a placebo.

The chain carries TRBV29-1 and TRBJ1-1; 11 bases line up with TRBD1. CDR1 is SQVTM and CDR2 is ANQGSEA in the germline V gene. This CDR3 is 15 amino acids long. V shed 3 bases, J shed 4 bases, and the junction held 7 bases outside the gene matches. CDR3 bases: TGCAGCGTTGACCCGGGACAGGGGGTAGGCACTGAAGCTTTCTTT. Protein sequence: CSVDPGQGVGTEAFF.

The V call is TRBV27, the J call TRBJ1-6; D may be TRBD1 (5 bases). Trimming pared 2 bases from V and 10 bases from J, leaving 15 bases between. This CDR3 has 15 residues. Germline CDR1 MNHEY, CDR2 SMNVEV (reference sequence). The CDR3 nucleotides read TGTGCCAGCAGTTTAAAGTACACGGGACGGTCACCCCTCCACTTT. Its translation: CASSLKYTGRSPLHF.

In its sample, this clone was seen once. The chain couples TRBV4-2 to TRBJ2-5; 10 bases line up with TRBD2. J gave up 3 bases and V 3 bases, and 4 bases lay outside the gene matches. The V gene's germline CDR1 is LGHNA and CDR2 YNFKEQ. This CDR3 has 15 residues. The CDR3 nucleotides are TGTGCCAGCAGCCAGCAAACTAGCGGGGAAGAGACCCAGTACTTC. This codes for CASSQQTSGEETQYF.

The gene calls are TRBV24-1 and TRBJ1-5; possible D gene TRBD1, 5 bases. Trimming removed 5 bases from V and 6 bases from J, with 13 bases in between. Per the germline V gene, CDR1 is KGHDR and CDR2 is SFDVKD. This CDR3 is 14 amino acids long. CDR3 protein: CATSGRDLSQPQHF. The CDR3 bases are TGTGCCACCAGTGGTCGGGACCTTAGTCAGCCCCAGCATTTT.

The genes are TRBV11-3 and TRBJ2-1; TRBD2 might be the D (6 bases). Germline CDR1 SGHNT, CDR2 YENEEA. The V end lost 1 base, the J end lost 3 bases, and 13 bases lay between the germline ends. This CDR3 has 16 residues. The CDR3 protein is CASSLGLEGIYNEQFF. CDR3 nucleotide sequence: TGTGCCAGCAGCTTAGGACTGGAGGGGATCTACAATGAGCAGTTCTTC. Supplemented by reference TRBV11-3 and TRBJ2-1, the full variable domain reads EAGVVQSPRYKIIEKKQPVAFWCNPISGHNTLYWYLQNLGQGPELLIRYENEEAVDDSQLPKDRFSAERLKGVDSTLKIQPAELGDSAVYLCASSLGLEGIYNEQFFGPGTRLTVL.